One and the same sample provided the 5 T cell receptor beta chains below, sequenced in a study of T cell responses to AZD1222 COVID-19 vaccine. Here immunoSEQ multiplex PCR was the method, and the copy in TCRdb shows in-frame clones only, minus some. The sample lists around 130,000 clones; nearly 90% were seen once. The sample here was peripheral blood, taken 28 days after the second AZD1222 dose. These receptors were collected from an adult who received the AZD1222 COVID-19 vaccine.

V usage is TRBV5-1 and J usage is TRBJ1-5; TRBD1 matches at 7 bases. Germline CDR1 SGHRS, CDR2 YFSETQ. The length of the CDR3 is 15 residues. The trim removed 2 bases at V and 2 bases at J, leaving 4 bases unmatched. The CDR3 region has the DNA TGCGCCAGCAGCTTTACAGGGGAGGGCAATCAGCCCCAGCATTTT. It yields the protein CASSFTGEGNQPQHF.

The CDR3, as DNA: TGTGCCAGTAGCCTAGCCCTAGCGTCCTGGGATGAGCAGTTCTTC. Protein: CASSLALASWDEQFF. The gene calls are TRBV19 and TRBJ2-1; weak D call: TRBD2 (6 bases). This CDR3 region has 15 residues. V was pared by 6 bases and J by 8 bases, with 20 bases between. Germline V gene data show CDR1 as LNHDA and CDR2 as SQIVND (reference sequence).

The chain links TRBV30 to TRBJ1-1, with D hard to call. CDR3 length: 14 amino acids. The V and J ends lost 5 bases and 4 bases respectively, with 17 bases between them. Germline V lookup: CDR1 GTSNPN, CDR2 SVGIG (reference sequence). The CDR3: CAWGSLGISTEAFF. The CDR3 DNA is TGTGCCTGGGGGAGCCTCGGGATTTCCACTGAAGCTTTCTTT.

In this sample, this clone turned up a few times. The CDR3 loop reads CASILGAQETQYF. CDR3 bases: TGTGCCAGCATTCTGGGGGCCCAAGAGACCCAGTACTTC. The V gene is TRBV6-5, the J gene TRBJ2-5; TRBD1 is a possible D gene (6 bases). CDR1 is MNHEY, CDR2 SVGAGI, per germline. The CDR3 extends over 13 amino acids. The V gene lost 7 bases and the J gene lost 1 base, with 10 bases spanning the gap.

The chain carries TRBV10-1 and TRBJ2-7; the D gene is possibly TRBD2 (5 bases). Trimming cost V 1 base and J 3 bases, with 13 bases left between them. This CDR3 has 15 residues. Germline CDR1 WNHNN, CDR2 SYGVQD (reference sequence). The chain's CDR3 is CASSEWGDPSYEQYF. CDR3 sequence (DNA): TGCGCCAGCAGTGAGTGGGGAGATCCGAGCTACGAGCAGTACTTC.